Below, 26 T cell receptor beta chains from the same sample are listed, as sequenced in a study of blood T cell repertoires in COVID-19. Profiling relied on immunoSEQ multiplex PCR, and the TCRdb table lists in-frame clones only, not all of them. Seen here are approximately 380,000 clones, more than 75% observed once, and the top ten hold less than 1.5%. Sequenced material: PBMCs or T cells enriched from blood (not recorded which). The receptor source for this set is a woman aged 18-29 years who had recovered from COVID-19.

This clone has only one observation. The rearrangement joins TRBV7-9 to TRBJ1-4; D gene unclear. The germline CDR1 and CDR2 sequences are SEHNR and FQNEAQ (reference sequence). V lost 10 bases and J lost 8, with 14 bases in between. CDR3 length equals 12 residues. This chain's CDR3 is CATDTEYEKLFF. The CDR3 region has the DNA TGTGCCACCGACACCGAATACGAAAAACTGTTTTTT.

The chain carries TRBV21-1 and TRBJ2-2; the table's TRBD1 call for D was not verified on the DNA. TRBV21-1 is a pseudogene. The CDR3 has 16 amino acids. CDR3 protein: CASSKEGASNTGELFF. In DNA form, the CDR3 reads TGTGCCAGCAGCAAGGAGGGGGCATCGAACACCGGGGAGCTGTTTTTT.

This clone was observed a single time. CDR3 region: CASSPWRGEKGGDEQFF. The DNA for the CDR3 is TGTGCCAGCAGCCCGTGGCGAGGGGAAAAAGGGGGGGATGAGCAGTTCTTC. The rearrangement uses TRBV7-2 and TRBJ2-1; maybe TRBD2 (7 bases). V lost 5 bases and J 8 bases, leaving 25 bases between the germline ends. This CDR3 is built from 17 residues. Germline V gene sequence: CDR1 SGHTA, CDR2 FQGNSA. Together with reference TRBV7-2 and TRBJ2-1, the CDR3 gives the full variable domain: GAGVSQSPSNKVTEKGKDVELRCDPISGHTALYWYRQSLGQGLEFLIYFQGNSAPDKSGLPSDRFSAERTGGSVSTLTIQRTQQEDSAVYLCASSPWRGEKGGDEQFFGPGTRLTVL.

The CDR3 coding sequence is TGTGCCAGCAGCTTCCTTTACACGACTAGCGGGGGGACCGGGGAGCTGTTTTTT. This codes for CASSFLYTTSGGTGELFF. The chain uses TRBV5-5 and TRBJ2-2, with 13 nucleotides matching TRBD2. The germline gives CDR1 SGHKS, CDR2 YYEKEE (reference sequence). The ends lost 2 bases at V and 5 bases at J; junction bases unmatched: 9. The CDR3 loop spans 18 amino acids.

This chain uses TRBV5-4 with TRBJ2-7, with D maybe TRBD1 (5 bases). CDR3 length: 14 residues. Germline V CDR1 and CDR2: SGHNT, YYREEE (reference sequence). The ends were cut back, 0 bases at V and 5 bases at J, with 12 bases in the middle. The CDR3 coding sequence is TGTGCCAGCAGCTTGGCCCCCCAGGGTCACGAGCAGTACTTC. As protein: CASSLAPQGHEQYF.

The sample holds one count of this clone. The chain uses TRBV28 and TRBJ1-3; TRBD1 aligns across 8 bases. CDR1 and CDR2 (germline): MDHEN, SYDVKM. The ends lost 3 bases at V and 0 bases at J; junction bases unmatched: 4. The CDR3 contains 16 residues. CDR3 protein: CASSFPGQGSGNTIYF. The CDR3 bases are TGTGCCAGCAGTTTCCCCGGACAGGGCTCTGGAAACACCATATATTTT.

CDR3 DNA sequence: TGCAGCGTCGGACAGCGGCTATCGGACTATGGCTACACCTTC. Translated, it gives CSVGQRLSDYGYTF. The chain has TRBV29-1 and TRBJ1-2; TRBD1 might be the D (6 bases). The CDR3 covers 14 residues. V was trimmed by 6 bases and J by 3 bases, leaving 17 bases between them. CDR1 is SQVTM and CDR2 is ANQGSEA in the germline V gene.

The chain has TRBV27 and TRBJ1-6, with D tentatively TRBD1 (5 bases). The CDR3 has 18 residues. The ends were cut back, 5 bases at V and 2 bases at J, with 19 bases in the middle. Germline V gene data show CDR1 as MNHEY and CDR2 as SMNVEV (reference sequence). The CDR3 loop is CASSLNRPGSTYNSPLHF. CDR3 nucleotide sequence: TGTGCCAGCAGTCTAAACCGTCCAGGGTCGACCTATAATTCACCCCTCCACTTT.

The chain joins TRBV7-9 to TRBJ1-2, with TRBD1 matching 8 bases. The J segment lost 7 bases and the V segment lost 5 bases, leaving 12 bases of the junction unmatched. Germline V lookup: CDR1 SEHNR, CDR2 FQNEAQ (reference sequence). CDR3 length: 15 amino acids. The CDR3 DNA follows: TGTGCCAGCAGCCTTCAGACAGGGGCGGTAGGTGGCTACACCTTC. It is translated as CASSLQTGAVGGYTF.

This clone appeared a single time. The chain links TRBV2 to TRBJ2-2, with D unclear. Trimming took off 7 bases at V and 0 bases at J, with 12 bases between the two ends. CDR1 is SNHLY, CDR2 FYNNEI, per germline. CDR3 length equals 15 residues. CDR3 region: CASNEEFANTGELFF. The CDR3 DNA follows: TGTGCCAGCAATGAGGAGTTCGCGAACACCGGGGAGCTGTTTTTT.

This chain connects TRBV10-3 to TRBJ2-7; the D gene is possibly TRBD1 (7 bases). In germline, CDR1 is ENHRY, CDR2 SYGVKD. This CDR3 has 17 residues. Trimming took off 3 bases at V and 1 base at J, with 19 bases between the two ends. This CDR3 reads CAISDERDRAGSYEQYF. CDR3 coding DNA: TGTGCCATCAGTGACGAGAGAGACAGGGCGGGATCCTACGAGCAGTACTTC.

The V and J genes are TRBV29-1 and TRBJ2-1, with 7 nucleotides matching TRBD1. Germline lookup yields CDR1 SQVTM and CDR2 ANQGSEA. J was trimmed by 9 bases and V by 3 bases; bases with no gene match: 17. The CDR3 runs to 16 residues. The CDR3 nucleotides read TGCAGCGTTGACAAGCCCGGACAGGTCTTCGGAGGTGAGCAGTTCTTC. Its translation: CSVDKPGQVFGGEQFF.

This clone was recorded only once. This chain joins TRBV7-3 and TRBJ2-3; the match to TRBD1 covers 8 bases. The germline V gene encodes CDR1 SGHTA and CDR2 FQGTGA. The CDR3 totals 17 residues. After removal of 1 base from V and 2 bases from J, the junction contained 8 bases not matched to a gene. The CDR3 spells CASSLSEDREDTDTQYF. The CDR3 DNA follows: TGTGCCAGCAGCTTAAGCGAGGACAGGGAAGACACAGATACGCAGTATTTT. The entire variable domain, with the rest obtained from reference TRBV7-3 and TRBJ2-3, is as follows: GAGVSQTPSNKVTEKGKYVELRCDPISGHTALYWYRQSLGQGPEFLIYFQGTGAADDSGLPNDRFFAVRPEGSVSTLKIQRTERGDSAVYLCASSLSEDREDTDTQYFGPGTRLTVL.

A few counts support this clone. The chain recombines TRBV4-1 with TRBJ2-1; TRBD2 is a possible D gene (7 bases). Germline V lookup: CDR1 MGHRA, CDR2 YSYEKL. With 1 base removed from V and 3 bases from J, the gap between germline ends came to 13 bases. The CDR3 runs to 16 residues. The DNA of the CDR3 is TGCGCCAGCAGCCAAGGCCGGGGGGCGGACTACAATGAGCAGTTCTTC. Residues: CASSQGRGADYNEQFF.

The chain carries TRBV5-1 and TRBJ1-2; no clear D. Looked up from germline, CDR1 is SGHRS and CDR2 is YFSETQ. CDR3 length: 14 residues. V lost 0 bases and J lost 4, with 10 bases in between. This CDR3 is CASSLGKEGYGYTF. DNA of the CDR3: TGCGCCAGCAGCTTGGGGAAAGAGGGCTATGGCTACACCTTC.

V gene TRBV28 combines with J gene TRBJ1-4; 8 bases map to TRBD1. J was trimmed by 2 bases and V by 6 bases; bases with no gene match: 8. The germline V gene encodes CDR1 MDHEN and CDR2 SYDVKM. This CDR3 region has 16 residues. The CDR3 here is CASSRTGFKTNEKLFF. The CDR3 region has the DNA TGTGCCAGCAGCCGGACAGGGTTTAAGACTAATGAAAAACTGTTTTTT.

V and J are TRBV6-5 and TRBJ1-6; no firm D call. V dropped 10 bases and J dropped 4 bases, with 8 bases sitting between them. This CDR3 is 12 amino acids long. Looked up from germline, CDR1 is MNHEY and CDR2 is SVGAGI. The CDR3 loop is CATRGYNSPLHF. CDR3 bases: TGTGCCACCCGGGGATATAATTCACCCCTCCACTTT.

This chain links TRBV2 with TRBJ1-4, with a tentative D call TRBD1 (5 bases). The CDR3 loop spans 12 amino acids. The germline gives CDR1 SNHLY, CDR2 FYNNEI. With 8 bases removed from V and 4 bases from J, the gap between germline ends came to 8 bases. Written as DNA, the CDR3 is TGTGCCAGCGACAGAGATAATGAAAAACTGTTTTTT. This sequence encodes CASDRDNEKLFF.

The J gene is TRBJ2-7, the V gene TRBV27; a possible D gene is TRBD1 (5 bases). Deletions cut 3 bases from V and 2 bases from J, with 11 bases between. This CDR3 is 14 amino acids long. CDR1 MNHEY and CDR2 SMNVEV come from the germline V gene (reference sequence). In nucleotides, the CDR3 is TGTGCCAGCAGTTTCTGGCAGGGCCCCTACGAGCAGTACTTC. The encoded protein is CASSFWQGPYEQYF.

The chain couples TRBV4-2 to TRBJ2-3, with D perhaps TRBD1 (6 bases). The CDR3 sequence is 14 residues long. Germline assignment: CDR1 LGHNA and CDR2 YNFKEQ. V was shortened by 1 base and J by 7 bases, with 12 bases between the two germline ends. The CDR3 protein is CASSQATGSHTQYF. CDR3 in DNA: TGTGCCAGCAGCCAAGCAACAGGGAGCCATACGCAGTATTTT.

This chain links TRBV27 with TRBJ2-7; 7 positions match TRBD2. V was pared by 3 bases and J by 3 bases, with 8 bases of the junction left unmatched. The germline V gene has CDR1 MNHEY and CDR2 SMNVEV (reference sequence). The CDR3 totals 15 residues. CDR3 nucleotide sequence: TGTGCCAGCAGTTTCGTGACTAGCTTCTTCTACGAGCAGTACTTC. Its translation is CASSFVTSFFYEQYF.

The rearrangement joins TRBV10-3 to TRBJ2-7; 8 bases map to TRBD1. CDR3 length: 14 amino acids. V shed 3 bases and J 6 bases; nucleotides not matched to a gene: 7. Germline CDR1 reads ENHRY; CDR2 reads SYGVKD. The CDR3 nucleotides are TGTGCCATCAGTGAATCTCAGGGGGCGGTCGAGCAGTACTTC. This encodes CAISESQGAVEQYF.

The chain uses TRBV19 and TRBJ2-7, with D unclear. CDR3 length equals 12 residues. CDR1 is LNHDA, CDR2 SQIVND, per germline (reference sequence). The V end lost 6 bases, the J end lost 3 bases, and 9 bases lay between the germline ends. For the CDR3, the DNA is TGTGCCAGTAGCTCAGACAACTACGAGCAGTACTTC. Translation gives CASSSDNYEQYF.

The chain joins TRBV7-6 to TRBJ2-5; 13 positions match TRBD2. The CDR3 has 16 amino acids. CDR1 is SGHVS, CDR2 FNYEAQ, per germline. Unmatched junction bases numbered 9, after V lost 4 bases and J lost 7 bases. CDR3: CASSYTRLAGGGTQYF. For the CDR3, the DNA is TGTGCCAGCAGCTATACTCGACTAGCGGGGGGCGGGACCCAGTACTTC.

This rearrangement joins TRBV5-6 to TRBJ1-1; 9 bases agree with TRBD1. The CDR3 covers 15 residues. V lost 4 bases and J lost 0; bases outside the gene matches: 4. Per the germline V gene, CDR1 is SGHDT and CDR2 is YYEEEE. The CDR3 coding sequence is TGTGCCAGCAGCCCCCGGGACAGGGTGAACACTGAAGCTTTCTTT. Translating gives CASSPRDRVNTEAFF.

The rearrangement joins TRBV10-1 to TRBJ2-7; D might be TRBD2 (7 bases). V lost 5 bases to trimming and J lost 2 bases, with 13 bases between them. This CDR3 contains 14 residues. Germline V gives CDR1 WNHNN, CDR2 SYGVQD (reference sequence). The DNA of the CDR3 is TGCGCCAGCAGTCCGGGGGGCAACCCCTACGAGCAGTACTTC. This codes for CASSPGGNPYEQYF.